The 13 T cell receptor beta chains given below trace back to one sample, sequenced in a study of T-cell reconstitution after alpha-beta-depleted transplantation in children. Unique molecular identifiers were used in preparing the TCRbeta library. MiXCR, run by TCRdb on the PCR reads, gives a single entry per CDR3 protein. The repertoire holds approximately 800,000 distinct CDR3 sequences, with about 15% as singletons. Source: PBMCs, mostly from graft donor cells, taken 360 days after TCRalphabeta/CD19-depleted stem cell transplant. The source is a male patient younger than 18 who had a stem cell transplant for acute lymphoblastic leukemia, so the T cells may come from the graft donor.

J is TRBJ1-1 and V is TRBV7-9, with D possibly being TRBD1 (6 bases). The CDR3 runs 14 residues. Trimming stripped 5 bases from V and 5 bases from J, with 15 bases between. Germline V gives CDR1 SEHNR, CDR2 FQNEAQ (reference sequence). CDR3 coding DNA: TGTGCCAGCAGCCCCTACAGGGAGGGGACTGAAGCTTTCTTT. Protein: CASSPYREGTEAFF.

The chain employs TRBV7-3 and TRBJ2-1, with 9 bases lining up with TRBD2. Germline V gene lookup returns CDR1 SGHTA and CDR2 FQGTGA. V was pared by 1 base and J by 7 bases, with 5 bases of the junction left unmatched. This CDR3 is built from 15 residues. As DNA, the CDR3 is TGTGCCAGCAGCTTAATCGCTAGCGGGGTTAATGAGCAGTTCTTC. Amino acids: CASSLIASGVNEQFF.

The chain carries TRBV29-1 and TRBJ2-3; D could derive from TRBD1 or TRBD2 (5 bases each). The germline V gene encodes CDR1 SQVTM and CDR2 ANQGSEA. The CDR3 consists of 12 residues. V was cut by 8 bases and J by 0 bases, with 9 bases left in between. DNA for the CDR3: TGCAGCCTACGGGACAGCACAGATACGCAGTATTTT. This translates into CSLRDSTDTQYF.

This clonotype was counted once. The chain recombines TRBV5-1 with TRBJ2-1; TRBD2 matches at 9 bases. The CDR3 length is 14 residues. V shed 0 bases and J 9 bases; nucleotides not matched to a gene: 4. Germline V gene sequence: CDR1 SGHRS, CDR2 YFSETQ. This chain's CDR3 is CASSLVGGRVEQFF. CDR3 DNA: TGCGCCAGCAGCTTGGTTGGCGGGAGGGTTGAGCAGTTCTTC.

This clonotype was found a few times. This chain uses TRBV5-1 with TRBJ2-1, with D perhaps TRBD1 (5 bases). Trimming pared 4 bases from V and 5 bases from J, leaving 16 bases between. Per the germline V gene, CDR1 is SGHRS and CDR2 is YFSETQ. The CDR3 consists of 15 residues. The CDR3 loop reads CASSHLGHLNNEQFF. DNA for the CDR3: TGCGCCAGCAGCCATCTAGGACACCTTAACAATGAGCAGTTCTTC. Variable domain in full (rest from reference TRBV5-1 and TRBJ2-1): KAGVTQTPRYLIKTRGQQVTLSCSPISGHRSVSWYQQTPGQGLQFLFEYFSETQRNKGNFPGRFSGRQFSNSRSEMNVSTLELGDSALYLCASSHLGHLNNEQFFGPGTRLTVL.

This clonotype was observed many times. The chain joins TRBV5-1 to TRBJ2-1; the D gene is possibly TRBD2 (5 bases). CDR3 length: 14 residues. Germline values: CDR1 SGHRS, CDR2 YFSETQ. Deletions cut 2 bases from V and 4 bases from J, with 10 bases between. The CDR3 spells CASSFGERYNEQFF. DNA of the CDR3: TGCGCCAGCAGCTTTGGGGAGCGATACAATGAGCAGTTCTTC.

This clonotype was seen at least ten times. The chain uses TRBV13 and TRBJ1-1, with a possible D match to TRBD1 (5 bases). With 5 bases removed from V and 6 bases from J, the gap between germline ends came to 16 bases. The germline V gene has CDR1 PRHDT and CDR2 FYEKMQ (reference sequence). The CDR3 spans 14 residues. In DNA form, the CDR3 reads TGTGCCAGCAGCACCCTGACAGATATCCCTGAAGCTTTCTTT. Amino acids: CASSTLTDIPEAFF. The full variable domain, completed using reference TRBV13 and TRBJ1-1, is AAGVIQSPRHLIKEKRETATLKCYPIPRHDTVYWYQQGPGQDPQFLISFYEKMQSDKGSIPDRFSAQQFSDYHSELNMSSLELGDSALYFCASSTLTDIPEAFFGQGTRLTVV.

This clonotype was observed a handful of times. V gene TRBV5-6 combines with J gene TRBJ2-1, with D perhaps TRBD1 or TRBD2 (5 bases each). Deletions cut 4 bases from V and 6 bases from J, with 11 bases between. This CDR3 region has 13 residues. The V gene's germline CDR1 is SGHDT and CDR2 YYEEEE. As DNA, the CDR3 is TGTGCCAGCAGCCAGGGACCGCTCAATGAGCAGTTCTTC. The encoded protein is CASSQGPLNEQFF. The full variable domain, rest sourced from reference TRBV5-6 and TRBJ2-1, is DAGVTQSPTHLIKTRGQQVTLRCSPKSGHDTVSWYQQALGQGPQFIFQYYEEEERQRGNFPDRFSGHQFPNYSSELNVNALLLGDSALYLCASSQGPLNEQFFGPGTRLTVL.

This clonotype was counted only a few times. V usage is TRBV15 and J usage is TRBJ2-1, with 9 bases identical to TRBD2. Germline V gene data show CDR1 as LNHNV and CDR2 as YYDKDF (reference sequence). This CDR3 comprises 17 residues. With V trimmed by 5 bases and J by 2 bases, 10 bases remained unmatched. The CDR3, as DNA: TGTGCCACCAGCGCGCGACTAGCGGCCTTGACCTACAATGAGCAGTTCTTC. Translating gives CATSARLAALTYNEQFF.

The J gene is TRBJ2-4, the V gene TRBV13; 11 bases map to TRBD2. J gave up 2 bases and V 4 bases, and 10 bases lay outside the gene matches. This CDR3 contains 18 residues. Germline CDR1 is PRHDT and CDR2 is FYEKMQ (reference sequence). The DNA of the CDR3 is TGTGCCAGCAGCTCCCGTTATAGCGGGAGGGCCCCCAAAAACATTCAGTACTTC. Residues: CASSSRYSGRAPKNIQYF.

In this sample, this clonotype turned up a few times. The chain has TRBV6-1 and TRBJ2-6; 10 nucleotides align to TRBD2. Germline CDR1 MNHNS, CDR2 SASEGT. This CDR3 region has 19 residues. The V segment lost 6 bases and the J segment 1 base; nucleotides outside the gene matches: 12. The CDR3 DNA reads TGTGCCAGCAGCGCCCGCCTAGCGGGAGCCCGTTCTGGGGCCAACGTCCTGACTTTC. It translates to CASSARLAGARSGANVLTF.

This clonotype has ten or more counts. In nucleotides, the CDR3 is TGCGCCAGCCTCACAGGAGCGAAAAACATTCAGTACTTC. This codes for CASLTGAKNIQYF. V and J are TRBV5-1 and TRBJ2-4, with D perhaps TRBD1 (5 bases). The germline V gene has CDR1 SGHRS and CDR2 YFSETQ. The CDR3 is 13 residues long. V was pared by 7 bases and J by 4 bases, with 12 bases between.

The CDR3 DNA is TGCGCCAGCAGCTCGACGGTGACTCGAGAAAAACTGTTTTTT. It is translated as CASSSTVTREKLFF. The chain links TRBV5-1 to TRBJ1-4; D is undetermined. CDR1 is SGHRS, CDR2 YFSETQ, per germline. This CDR3 has 14 amino acids. The germline V and J ends were trimmed by 3 bases and 8 bases, with 14 bases remaining between them.